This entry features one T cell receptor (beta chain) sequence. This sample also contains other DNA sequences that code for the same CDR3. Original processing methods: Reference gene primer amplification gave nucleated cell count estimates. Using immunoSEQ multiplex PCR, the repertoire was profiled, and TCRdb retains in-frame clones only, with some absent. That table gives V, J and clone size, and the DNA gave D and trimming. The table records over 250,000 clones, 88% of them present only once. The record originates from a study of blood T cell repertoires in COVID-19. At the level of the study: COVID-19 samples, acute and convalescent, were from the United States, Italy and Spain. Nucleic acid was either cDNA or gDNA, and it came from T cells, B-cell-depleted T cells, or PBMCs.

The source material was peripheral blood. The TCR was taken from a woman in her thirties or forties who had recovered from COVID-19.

In DNA, the CDR3 is TGTGCCAGCAGCTTTGGGGCAGCGAACACCGGGGAGCTGTTTTTT. Its translation: CASSFGAANTGELFF. The chain recombines TRBV11-2 with TRBJ2-2; D may be TRBD1 (5 bases). V gave up 3 bases and J gave up 0 bases, with 8 bases separating them. The CDR3 is made up of 15 amino acids. Germline assignment: CDR1 SGHAT and CDR2 FQNNGV.